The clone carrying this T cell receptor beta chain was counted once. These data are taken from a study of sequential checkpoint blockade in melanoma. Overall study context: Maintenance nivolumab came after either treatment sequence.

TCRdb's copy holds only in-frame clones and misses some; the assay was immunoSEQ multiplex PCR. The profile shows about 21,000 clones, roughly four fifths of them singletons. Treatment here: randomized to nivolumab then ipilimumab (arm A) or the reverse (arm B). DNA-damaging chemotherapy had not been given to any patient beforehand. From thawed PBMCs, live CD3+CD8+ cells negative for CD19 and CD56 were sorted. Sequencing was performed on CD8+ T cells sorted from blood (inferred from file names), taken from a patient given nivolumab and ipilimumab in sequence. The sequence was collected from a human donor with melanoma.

CDR3: CASSLTSGGSTGVGEQYF. The CDR3 nucleotides are TGTGCCAGCAGTTTGACTAGCGGGGGGTCCACCGGTGTTGGCGAGCAGTACTTC. The genes are TRBV28 and TRBJ2-7; 13 bases align to TRBD2. Germline V CDR1 and CDR2: MDHEN, SYDVKM. The CDR3 is 18 amino acids. V gave up 3 bases and J gave up 6 bases; unmatched junction bases: 14.